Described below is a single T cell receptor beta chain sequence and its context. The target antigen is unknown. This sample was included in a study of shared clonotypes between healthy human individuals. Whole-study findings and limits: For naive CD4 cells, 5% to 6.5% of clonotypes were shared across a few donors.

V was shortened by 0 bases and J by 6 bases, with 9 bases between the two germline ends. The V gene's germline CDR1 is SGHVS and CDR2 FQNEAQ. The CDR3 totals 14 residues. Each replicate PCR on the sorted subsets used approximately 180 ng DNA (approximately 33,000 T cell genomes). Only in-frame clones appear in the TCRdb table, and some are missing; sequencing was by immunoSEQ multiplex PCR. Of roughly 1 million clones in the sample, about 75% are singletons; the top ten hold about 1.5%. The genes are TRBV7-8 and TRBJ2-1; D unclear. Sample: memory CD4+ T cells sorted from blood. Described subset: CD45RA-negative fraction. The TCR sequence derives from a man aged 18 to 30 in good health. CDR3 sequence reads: CASSLALFPNEQFF. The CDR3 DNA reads TGTGCCAGCAGCTTAGCGCTTTTTCCCAATGAGCAGTTCTTC. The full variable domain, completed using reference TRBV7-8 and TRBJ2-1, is GAGVSQSPRYKVAKRGQDVALRCDPISGHVSLFWYQQALGQGPEFLTYFQNEAQLDKSGLPSDRFFAERPEGSVSTLKIQRTQQEDSAVYLCASSLALFPNEQFFGPGTRLTVL.